Following are 25 T cell receptor beta chains from one sample sequenced in a study of control samples from healthy donors and cancer patients. Some clones are missing from TCRdb's copy, which holds only in-frame ones; the method was immunoSEQ multiplex PCR. The table lists over 150,000 clones, about 92% of them singletons. Input material: blood. The origin of the receptors is a young man in good health.

V is TRBV30 and J is TRBJ1-3; maybe TRBD1 (6 bases). The CDR3 extends over 12 amino acids. Trimming took off 2 bases at V and 8 bases at J, with 10 bases between the two ends. CDR1 is GTSNPN and CDR2 is SVGIG in the germline V gene (reference sequence). The CDR3 DNA reads TGTGCCTGGAGTCGGGGGCTGGACACCATATATTTT. It yields the protein CAWSRGLDTIYF.

The chain uses TRBV4-2 and TRBJ1-6, with D uncertain. Trimming removed 1 base from V and 7 bases from J, with 14 bases in between. Germline V gene sequence: CDR1 LGHNA, CDR2 YNFKEQ. This CDR3 is built from 16 residues. CDR3 bases: TGTGCCAGCAGCCAAGGTGGGCCGGGGTGGAATTCACCCCTCCACTTT. Amino acids: CASSQGGPGWNSPLHF.

The chain is built from TRBV28 and TRBJ2-4; 8 bases fit TRBD1. CDR3 size: 18 residues. Germline CDR1 MDHEN, CDR2 SYDVKM. V lost 6 bases to trimming and J lost 0 bases; unmatched junction nucleotides: 13. The CDR3 DNA sequence: TGTGCCAGCAGCCTGAACGGACAGGGAGTGATAGCCAAAAACATTCAGTACTTC. It yields the protein CASSLNGQGVIAKNIQYF.

The rearrangement links TRBV6-5 to TRBJ2-7; D is unclear. Germline V CDR1 and CDR2: MNHEY, SVGAGI. V lost 10 bases and J 2 bases, leaving 15 bases between the germline ends. The CDR3 spans 13 residues. CDR3 bases: TGTGCCAATAGACTTCCGGATGCCTACGAGCAGTACTTC. It encodes CANRLPDAYEQYF.

This chain connects TRBV2 to TRBJ2-3, with D possibly being TRBD2 (5 bases). CDR1 and CDR2 (germline): SNHLY, FYNNEI. V was clipped by 3 bases and J by 0 bases, with 10 bases between them. This CDR3 is 15 amino acids long. The CDR3 loop reads CASSESGKSTDTQYF. In nucleotides, the CDR3 is TGTGCCAGCAGTGAGAGCGGTAAAAGCACAGATACGCAGTATTTT.

The rearrangement links TRBV11-2 to TRBJ2-7; D gene uncertain. V dropped 5 bases and J dropped 0 bases, with 14 bases sitting between them. The germline V gene encodes CDR1 SGHAT and CDR2 FQNNGV. The CDR3 spans 15 residues. CDR3 loop: CASSPNSVTSYEQYF. As DNA, the CDR3 is TGTGCCAGCAGCCCGAACAGTGTGACCTCCTACGAGCAGTACTTC. Filled out from reference TRBV11-2 and TRBJ2-7, the complete variable domain reads EAGVAQSPRYKIIEKRQSVAFWCNPISGHATLYWYQQILGQGPKLLIQFQNNGVVDDSQLPKDRFSAERLKGVDSTLKIQPAKLEDSAVYLCASSPNSVTSYEQYFGPGTRLTVT.

The chain uses TRBV12-3 or TRBV12-4 and TRBJ2-7; D gene uncertain. Between the trimmed V and J ends, which lost 1 base and 3 bases, there was a span of 4 bases. This CDR3 is 12 amino acids long. The CDR3 spells CASSLGRYEQYF. The CDR3 DNA reads as TGTGCCAGCAGTTTAGGTCGCTACGAGCAGTACTTC.

The rearrangement uses TRBV7-6 and TRBJ2-7; D perhaps matches TRBD2 (5 bases). The germline V and J ends were trimmed by 1 base and 0 bases, with 7 bases remaining between them. Germline CDR1 and CDR2: SGHVS and FNYEAQ. This CDR3 has 14 amino acids. CDR3 bases: TGTGCCAGCAGCTTAGGAGGGTTCTCCTACGAGCAGTACTTC. This gives the protein CASSLGGFSYEQYF.

This clone was seen more than once but under ten times. This chain joins TRBV4-2 and TRBJ1-6, with D hard to call. The CDR3 is 14 amino acids. The ends were cut back, 0 bases at V and 4 bases at J, with 4 bases in the middle. The V gene's germline CDR1 is LGHNA and CDR2 YNFKEQ. CDR3 loop: CASSQEVYNSPLHF. For the CDR3, the DNA is TGTGCCAGCAGCCAAGAAGTTTATAATTCACCCCTCCACTTT.

This clone has a single count. The chain links TRBV5-1 to TRBJ1-2; D is unclear. CDR3 length: 15 amino acids. Trimming removed 0 bases at V and 4 bases at J, with 13 bases between. In germline, CDR1 is SGHRS, CDR2 YFSETQ. The CDR3 region is CASSLGTSRLYGYTF. In DNA form, the CDR3 reads TGCGCCAGCAGCTTGGGGACTTCCAGGCTCTATGGCTACACCTTC.

This chain joins TRBV2 and TRBJ2-1; weak D call: TRBD2 (6 bases). The CDR3 runs to 13 residues. CDR1 is SNHLY and CDR2 is FYNNEI in the germline V gene. Trimming stripped 2 bases from V and 9 bases from J, with 11 bases between. Written as DNA, the CDR3 is TGTGCCAGCAGTGAAAGGAGGGACGCTGAGCAGTTCTTC. Encoded protein: CASSERRDAEQFF.

The chain has TRBV2 and TRBJ1-1; TRBD1 aligns across 8 bases. From germline, CDR1 is SNHLY and CDR2 FYNNEI. V dropped 6 bases and J dropped 9; count of bases not matched to a gene: 9. This CDR3 spans 13 amino acids. CDR3: CASSLGTGAQAFF. CDR3 sequence (DNA): TGTGCCAGCAGCCTTGGGACAGGAGCCCAAGCTTTCTTT.

The chain has TRBV6-5 and TRBJ1-5, with 8 positions matching TRBD1. Unmatched junction bases numbered 9, after V lost 6 bases and J lost 5 bases. There are 15 residues in the CDR3. Germline CDR1 and CDR2: MNHEY and SVGAGI. The CDR3 DNA reads TGTGCCAGCAGCCACGGACAGGGTGCGGATCAGCCCCAGCATTTT. This gives the protein CASSHGQGADQPQHF.

The chain has TRBV24-1 and TRBJ2-7; 13 bases line up with TRBD2. CDR3 size: 16 residues. V gave up 3 bases and J gave up 3 bases; unmatched junction bases: 4. Germline V lookup: CDR1 KGHDR, CDR2 SFDVKD. CDR3 bases: TGTGCCACCAGTGATGACGGGACTAGCGGGATCTACGAGCAGTACTTC. Protein: CATSDDGTSGIYEQYF.

The V gene is TRBV2, the J gene TRBJ1-5; perhaps TRBD1 as D (6 bases). Trimming left V 3 bases short and J 6 bases short, with 15 bases between. This CDR3 region has 15 residues. Germline assignment: CDR1 SNHLY and CDR2 FYNNEI. In DNA form, the CDR3 reads TGTGCCAGCAGTGACCCGGGGGGGCAGGGTCAGCCCCAGCATTTT. This sequence encodes CASSDPGGQGQPQHF. Full variable domain (remainder filled in from reference TRBV2 and TRBJ1-5): EPEVTQTPSHQVTQMGQEVILRCVPISNHLYFYWYRQILGQKVEFLVSFYNNEISEKSEIFDDQFSVERPDGSNFTLKIRSTKLEDSAMYFCASSDPGGQGQPQHFGDGTRLSIL.

The chain couples TRBV7-3 to TRBJ1-2, with 11 bases lining up with TRBD1. CDR3 length: 14 amino acids. CDR1 and CDR2 from the germline V gene are SGHTA and FQGTGA. Trimming removed 4 bases from V and 6 bases from J; junction bases left unmatched: 4. The CDR3 region is CASSWTGGVDGYTF. The CDR3 coding sequence is TGTGCCAGCAGCTGGACAGGGGGCGTTGATGGCTACACCTTC.

This chain uses TRBV7-2 with TRBJ2-1; 7 nucleotides agree with TRBD2. Germline V gene lookup returns CDR1 SGHTA and CDR2 FQGNSA. CDR3 length: 13 residues. The junction had 4 bases not matched to a gene; V was cut back by 3 bases and J by 8 bases. The CDR3 loop reads CASSFSAGDEQFF. CDR3 in DNA: TGTGCCAGCAGCTTCTCCGCGGGAGATGAGCAGTTCTTC.

V is TRBV2 and J is TRBJ1-4, with TRBD1 matching over 9 bases. CDR1 and CDR2 from the germline V gene are SNHLY and FYNNEI. V was clipped by 6 bases and J by 5 bases; unmatched bases: 7. The CDR3 runs to 15 residues. CDR3 nucleotide sequence: TGTGCCAGCAGGGATACAGGGGGCCGGAATGAAAAACTGTTTTTT. It translates to CASRDTGGRNEKLFF. Complete variable domain (other parts from reference TRBV2 and TRBJ1-4): EPEVTQTPSHQVTQMGQEVILRCVPISNHLYFYWYRQILGQKVEFLVSFYNNEISEKSEIFDDQFSVERPDGSNFTLKIRSTKLEDSAMYFCASRDTGGRNEKLFFGSGTQLSVL.

V is TRBV10-3 and J is TRBJ1-1, with 7 bases lining up with TRBD1. The CDR3 consists of 18 residues. Looked up from germline, CDR1 is ENHRY and CDR2 is SYGVKD. Germline trimming cut 4 bases from V and 2 bases from J; bases unmatched to any gene: 16. CDR3 DNA: TGTGCCATCAGTGCACAGCCGGGACAGTCAAAATCAAACACTGAAGCTTTCTTT. Protein sequence: CAISAQPGQSKSNTEAFF.

The chain recombines TRBV11-2 with TRBJ1-2; D call uncertain. The CDR3 runs 14 residues. V lost 5 bases and J lost 0, with 10 bases in between. The germline V gene has CDR1 SGHAT and CDR2 FQNNGV. For the CDR3, the DNA is TGTGCCAGCAGCGCAGGACGGACTAACTATGGCTACACCTTC. This gives the protein CASSAGRTNYGYTF.

The rearrangement uses TRBV7-2 and TRBJ1-2; TRBD1 might be the D (5 bases). Germline CDR1 and CDR2: SGHTA and FQGNSA. Trimming took 5 bases from V and 4 from J, leaving 14 bases between them. CDR3 size: 14 residues. CDR3 protein: CASSPGRPVYGYTF. The CDR3 region has the DNA TGTGCCAGCAGCCCGGGACGGCCTGTCTATGGCTACACCTTC.

J is TRBJ1-2 and V is TRBV10-3; D not certain. Trimming left V 2 bases short and J 8 bases short, with 9 bases between. The CDR3 runs to 12 residues. Germline CDR1 and CDR2: ENHRY and SYGVKD. CDR3 nucleotide sequence: TGTGCCATCAGTGAGCCCGCCTTCGGCTACACCTTC. It translates to CAISEPAFGYTF.

Only one count was recorded for this clone. The chain is built from TRBV18 and TRBJ1-1; D unresolved. Germline V gives CDR1 KGHSH, CDR2 LQKENI. Trimming shortened V by 3 bases and J by 1 base, and 12 bases separated the two germline ends. CDR3 length equals 15 residues. The CDR3 here is CASSPSGRKNTEAFF. DNA for the CDR3: TGTGCCAGCTCACCCAGCGGACGCAAGAACACTGAAGCTTTCTTT. Full variable domain (remainder filled in from reference TRBV18 and TRBJ1-1): NAGVMQNPRHLVRRRGQEARLRCSPMKGHSHVYWYRQLPEEGLKFMVYLQKENIIDESGMPKERFSAEFPKEGPSILRIQQVVRGDSAAYFCASSPSGRKNTEAFFGQGTRLTVV.

The chain has TRBV19 and TRBJ2-1; TRBD2 aligns across 8 bases. Germline assignment: CDR1 LNHDA and CDR2 SQIVND (reference sequence). The CDR3 totals 15 residues. Germline trimming cut 6 bases from V and 6 bases from J; bases unmatched to any gene: 10. CDR3: CASSPAGGAFNEQFF. CDR3 DNA sequence: TGTGCCAGTAGCCCTGCGGGGGGCGCTTTCAATGAGCAGTTCTTC.

The rearrangement links TRBV19 to TRBJ2-7; TRBD1 agrees at 9 bases. Trimming took 2 bases from V and 6 from J; bases not matched to a gene: 8. Germline V lookup: CDR1 LNHDA, CDR2 SQIVND (reference sequence). The length of the CDR3 is 15 residues. The CDR3 region is CASSILGTGQIEQYF. CDR3 in DNA: TGTGCCAGTAGTATATTAGGGACAGGGCAGATCGAGCAGTACTTC.